What follows are 18 T cell receptor beta chains derived from one specimen sequenced in a study of blood T cell repertoires in COVID-19. The protocol was immunoSEQ multiplex PCR, while the TCRdb copy is restricted to in-frame clones and leaves out a portion. This sample has just over 300,000 clones, with nearly 90% found just once. What was sequenced was PBMCs or T cells enriched from blood (not recorded which). These receptors were collected from a woman aged 18-29 years with acute COVID-19.

V and J are TRBV19 and TRBJ1-5; D might be TRBD1 (6 bases). The CDR3 contains 14 residues. Trimming left V 3 bases short and J 4 bases short, with 10 bases between. Per the germline V gene, CDR1 is LNHDA and CDR2 is SQIVND (reference sequence). CDR3 protein: CASSIMQGNQPQHF. CDR3 in DNA: TGTGCCAGTAGTATTATGCAGGGGAATCAGCCCCAGCATTTT.

V is TRBV6-2 or TRBV6-3 and J is TRBJ2-3, with 12 bases identical to TRBD2. Trimming cost V 4 bases and J 4 bases; bases outside gene matches: 9. This CDR3 is built from 17 residues. Germline V lookup: CDR1 MNHEY, CDR2 SVGEGT. CDR3 protein: CASSFLRTSGKSDTQYF. For the CDR3, the DNA is TGTGCCAGCAGTTTCCTTCGGACTAGCGGGAAATCAGATACGCAGTATTTT.

The genes are TRBV27 and TRBJ2-3; the D gene is possibly TRBD2 (5 bases). The CDR3 is made up of 16 amino acids. Germline lookup yields CDR1 MNHEY and CDR2 SMNVEV (reference sequence). Trimming left V 1 base short and J 0 bases short, with 11 bases between. The CDR3 region is CASSLYGEYSTDTQYF. CDR3 coding DNA: TGTGCCAGCAGTTTATACGGGGAATATAGCACAGATACGCAGTATTTT.

The rearrangement uses TRBV9 and TRBJ2-7; D not resolved. There are 15 residues in the CDR3. Germline CDR1 SGDLS, CDR2 YYNGEE. Trimming cost V 4 bases and J 2 bases, with 16 bases left between them. CDR3 sequence reads: CASSPTQRFAYEQYF. CDR3 nucleotide sequence: TGTGCCAGCAGCCCCACCCAGAGGTTCGCCTACGAGCAGTACTTC.

Here the CDR3 reads CASSLPSTEQYF. The CDR3 coding sequence is TGCGCCAGCAGTTTACCTAGCACCGAGCAGTACTTC. The chain uses TRBV5-1 and TRBJ2-7; a possible D gene is TRBD2 (5 bases). CDR1 and CDR2 from the germline V gene are SGHRS and YFSETQ. The CDR3 consists of 12 residues. V shed 5 bases and J shed 6 bases, with 12 bases lying between them.

The rearrangement uses TRBV2 and TRBJ2-5, with D possibly matching TRBD2 (5 bases). The germline gives CDR1 SNHLY, CDR2 FYNNEI. This CDR3 comprises 16 residues. Trimming stripped 0 bases from V and 2 bases from J, with 13 bases between. The CDR3 DNA is TGTGCCAGCAGTGAAGCGGTCCAGGAGGTGCAAGAGACCCAGTACTTC. Its translation: CASSEAVQEVQETQYF.

V gene TRBV29-1 combines with J gene TRBJ2-7; unclear D gene. This CDR3 is 12 amino acids long. Trimming took off 5 bases at V and 6 bases at J, with 14 bases between the two ends. Germline V gives CDR1 SQVTM, CDR2 ANQGSEA. The CDR3 bases are TGCAGCGTTTATGACACCTCCCGCGAGCAGTACTTC. Translated, it gives CSVYDTSREQYF.

The genes are TRBV5-5 and TRBJ1-1; D gene unclear. There are 14 residues in the CDR3. Trimming removed 7 bases at V and 4 bases at J, with 17 bases between. Germline-derived CDR1 and CDR2 are SGHKS and YYEKEE (reference sequence). For the CDR3, the DNA is TGTGCCAGCTCGGAGGACGTAAGCCCCACTGAAGCTTTCTTT. Translation gives CASSEDVSPTEAFF.

The chain is built from TRBV28 and TRBJ2-7, with TRBD1 matching 11 bases. Trimming removed 4 bases from V and 7 bases from J; junction bases left unmatched: 12. The germline V gene has CDR1 MDHEN and CDR2 SYDVKM. The CDR3 is made up of 16 amino acids. DNA for the CDR3: TGTGCCAGCAGTTGGGGACAGGGGGTCCCGGGCGGGGAGCAGTACTTC. Translated: CASSWGQGVPGGEQYF.

The chain recombines TRBV11-2 with TRBJ1-1; D unresolved. Between the trimmed V and J ends, which lost 1 base and 1 base, there was a span of 4 bases. CDR1 SGHAT and CDR2 FQNNGV come from the germline V gene. The CDR3 totals 13 residues. CDR3 amino acids: CASSLAGNTEAFF. As DNA, the CDR3 is TGTGCCAGCAGCTTAGCGGGGAACACTGAAGCTTTCTTT.

V and J are TRBV19 and TRBJ2-1, with a weak D call TRBD2 (7 bases). Germline-derived CDR1 and CDR2 are LNHDA and SQIVND (reference sequence). Trimming removed 5 bases from V and 9 bases from J, with 14 bases in between. CDR3 length: 13 residues. The CDR3: CASSFNREGEQFF. CDR3 DNA: TGTGCCAGTAGTTTCAACAGGGAGGGTGAGCAGTTCTTC.

V and J are TRBV30 and TRBJ2-2; 16 nucleotides agree with TRBD2. The V gene's germline CDR1 is GTSNPN and CDR2 SVGIG (reference sequence). The CDR3 spans 19 residues. The J segment lost 4 bases and the V segment lost 2 bases, leaving 10 bases of the junction unmatched. The CDR3 is CAWSPWPGLAGGGTGELFF. CDR3 coding DNA: TGTGCCTGGAGTCCGTGGCCGGGACTAGCGGGAGGGGGCACCGGGGAGCTGTTTTTT.

V gene TRBV7-9 combines with J gene TRBJ2-4; TRBD2 aligns across 13 bases. Germline trimming cut 5 bases from V and 9 bases from J; bases unmatched to any gene: 7. The CDR3 consists of 15 residues. Germline loops: CDR1 SEHNR, CDR2 FQNEAQ (reference sequence). This chain's CDR3 is CASSATWTSGSIQYF. CDR3 bases: TGTGCCAGCAGCGCCACGTGGACTAGCGGGAGCATTCAGTACTTC.

The chain joins TRBV11-3 to TRBJ1-1; D not resolved. Germline V gene data show CDR1 as SGHNT and CDR2 as YENEEA. The germline V and J ends were trimmed by 0 bases and 3 bases, with 8 bases remaining between them. This CDR3 has 14 residues. The CDR3 DNA reads as TGTGCCAGCAGCTTAGATCCGAGAGACACTGAAGCTTTCTTT. Translation: CASSLDPRDTEAFF.

This chain joins TRBV10-1 and TRBJ1-2; TRBD1 is a possible D gene (5 bases). The germline CDR1 and CDR2 sequences are WNHNN and SYGVQD (reference sequence). This CDR3 region has 14 residues. Trimming left V 4 bases short and J 1 base short, with 10 bases between. In nucleotides, the CDR3 is TGCGCCAGCAGTGTTTGCAGGGTTAACTATGGCTACACCTTC. Protein: CASSVCRVNYGYTF.

This sequence joins TRBV5-1 and TRBJ1-2; TRBD1 matches 9 bases. Losses at the gene ends were 1 base for V and 3 bases for J; bases not matched to a gene: 10. Germline assignment: CDR1 SGHRS and CDR2 YFSETQ. The CDR3 extends over 17 amino acids. The CDR3 bases are TGCGCCAGCAGCTTGTCGGGGACAGGGCCTACACACTATGGCTACACCTTC. Translation gives CASSLSGTGPTHYGYTF.

The V gene is TRBV5-1, the J gene TRBJ2-7; D is unresolved. The CDR3 sequence is 15 residues long. Germline values: CDR1 SGHRS, CDR2 YFSETQ. V dropped 0 bases and J dropped 4 bases, with 14 bases sitting between them. The CDR3 DNA follows: TGCGCCAGCAGCTTGGGTGGCACAGTGCAGTACGAGCAGTACTTC. Translating it yields CASSLGGTVQYEQYF. The full variable domain, rest sourced from reference TRBV5-1 and TRBJ2-7, is KAGVTQTPRYLIKTRGQQVTLSCSPISGHRSVSWYQQTPGQGLQFLFEYFSETQRNKGNFPGRFSGRQFSNSRSEMNVSTLELGDSALYLCASSLGGTVQYEQYFGPGTRLTVT.

This clone showed up just once. V usage is TRBV28 and J usage is TRBJ1-3; no clear D. The CDR3 loop spans 14 amino acids. Trimming left V 3 bases short and J 0 bases short, with 6 bases between. Germline CDR1 is MDHEN and CDR2 is SYDVKM. CDR3 loop: CASSFVSSGNTIYF. The CDR3 bases are TGTGCCAGCAGTTTCGTCTCCTCTGGAAACACCATATATTTT.